This is a list of T cell receptor beta chains from one sample in a study of T cell changes during pregnancy in multiple sclerosis. The table came from immunoSEQ multiplex PCR; TCRdb's copy has only in-frame clones and leaves some out. The data contain some 66,000 clones, more than 85% of them singletons. The source material was CD8+ T cells from peripheral blood mononuclear cells, sampled before pregnancy. The receptors here all came from a female donor with multiple sclerosis, enrolled in a pregnancy study. Both conserved end residues are part of each CDR3.

j_gene: TRBJ2-1; v_gene: TRBV14; CDR3aa: CASSQGEVGYNEQFF
j_gene: TRBJ2-3; v_gene: TRBV9; CDR3aa: CASSVDSGGNTDTQYF
j_gene: TRBJ2-1; v_gene: TRBV4-1; CDR3aa: CASSQINRLNEQFF
j_gene: TRBJ1-5; v_gene: TRBV15; CDR3aa: CATSSDRGSNQPQHF
j_gene: TRBJ2-7; v_gene: TRBV7-6; CDR3aa: CASSFGDTYEQYF
j_gene: TRBJ2-3; v_gene: TRBV6-6; CDR3aa: CASSYGEASTDTQYF
j_gene: TRBJ2-5; v_gene: TRBV11-3; CDR3aa: CASSLAGIGETQYF
j_gene: TRBJ1-1; v_gene: TRBV4-2; CDR3aa: CASSHPNTEAFF
j_gene: TRBJ2-2; v_gene: TRBV6-6; CDR3aa: CASSSGRTGELFF
j_gene: TRBJ2-2; v_gene: TRBV4-1; CDR3aa: CASSQVSGNTGELFF
j_gene: TRBJ2-2; v_gene: TRBV7-7; CDR3aa: CASTQAGGTGELFF
j_gene: TRBJ2-2; v_gene: TRBV7-3; CDR3aa: CASSLMSTGELFF
j_gene: TRBJ2-3; v_gene: TRBV7-8; CDR3aa: CASSFWTSGEDTQYF
j_gene: TRBJ2-3; v_gene: TRBV5-8; CDR3aa: CASSSAWTVTDTQYF
j_gene: TRBJ2-2; v_gene: TRBV2; CDR3aa: CASSPASGGPNTGELFF
j_gene: TRBJ2-2; v_gene: TRBV30; CDR3aa: CAWGDRANTGELFF
j_gene: TRBJ2-1; v_gene: TRBV6-5; CDR3aa: CAAGVGNEQFF
j_gene: TRBJ2-6; v_gene: TRBV19; CDR3aa: CASSIRPPRGTAANVLTF
j_gene: TRBJ1-5; v_gene: TRBV27; CDR3aa: CASSRDRGNQPQHF
j_gene: TRBJ2-5; v_gene: TRBV7-9; CDR3aa: CASSSTLDWTSGGEETQYF
j_gene: TRBJ2-7; v_gene: TRBV27; CDR3aa: CASSGQGAYEQYF
j_gene: TRBJ1-2; v_gene: TRBV20-1; CDR3aa: CSASDSYGYTF
j_gene: TRBJ1-4; v_gene: TRBV5-4; CDR3aa: CASSLGGTGDPAKLFF
j_gene: TRBJ2-1; v_gene: TRBV7-6; CDR3aa: CASSLGSWTGEQFF
j_gene: TRBJ2-1; v_gene: TRBV27; CDR3aa: CASSLVTYSYEQFF
j_gene: TRBJ1-6; v_gene: TRBV2; CDR3aa: CASFLGTGLASPLHF
j_gene: TRBJ2-3; v_gene: TRBV2; CDR3aa: CASSEASATQYF
j_gene: TRBJ1-3; v_gene: TRBV2; CDR3aa: CASSAAGTGSKRGSGNTIYF
j_gene: TRBJ1-2; v_gene: TRBV5-6; CDR3aa: CASSLGTGTGGKNGYTF
j_gene: TRBJ1-5; v_gene: TRBV7-8; CDR3aa: CASSLLGGSNQPQHF
j_gene: TRBJ1-5; v_gene: TRBV30; CDR3aa: CAWSELRPSNQPQHF